This is a list of T cell receptor beta chains from one sample in a study of CD8 T cells in Susac syndrome. TCRdb independently ran MiXCR on the immunoSEQ multiplex PCR reads; one entry per CDR3 protein. The table records 150,000 to 200,000 distinct CDR3 sequences, around 94% of them present only once. Material: CD4+ T cells from PBMCs. Receptors originate from a human donor in good health. Each CDR3 is given with its conserved first and last residue. Each record gives: V gene, clone size, D gene, J gene, CDR3 protein, CDR3 DNA. A D gene is named only where the DNA matches it firmly. Clone size is stated in some rows and not others, as once, few, many or a class when expanded.

v_call: TRBV3-1; clone_size: NA; d_call: TRBD1; j_call: TRBJ1-1; cdr3_aa: CASSQDQGTGGTEAFF; cdr3_nt: TGTGCCAGCAGCCAAGATCAAGGGACAGGAGGGACTGAAGCTTTCTTT
v_call: TRBV29-1; clone_size: NA; d_call: NA; j_call: TRBJ2-3; cdr3_aa: CSVEDANRRDTQYF; cdr3_nt: TGCAGCGTTGAAGATGCTAACAGGAGGGATACGCAGTATTTT
v_call: TRBV2; clone_size: NA; d_call: NA; j_call: TRBJ2-1; cdr3_aa: CASSNWDLEQFF; cdr3_nt: TGTGCCAGCAGTAACTGGGATTTGGAGCAGTTCTTC
v_call: TRBV29-1; clone_size: NA; d_call: NA; j_call: TRBJ2-7; cdr3_aa: CSVARDYEQYF; cdr3_nt: TGCAGCGTTGCGCGCGACTACGAGCAGTACTTC
v_call: TRBV3-1; clone_size: NA; d_call: TRBD1; j_call: TRBJ2-2; cdr3_aa: CASSRPGGGGELFF; cdr3_nt: TGTGCCAGCAGCCGGCCAGGGGGTGGCGGGGAGCTGTTTTTT
v_call: TRBV15; clone_size: NA; d_call: NA; j_call: TRBJ1-2; cdr3_aa: CATSRDRGETYGYTF; cdr3_nt: TGTGCCACCAGCAGAGATAGGGGGGAGACCTATGGCTACACCTTC
v_call: TRBV27; clone_size: NA; d_call: NA; j_call: TRBJ1-5; cdr3_aa: CASSFNADQPQHF; cdr3_nt: TGTGCCAGCAGTTTTAACGCAGATCAGCCCCAGCATTTT
v_call: TRBV7-2; clone_size: NA; d_call: TRBD2; j_call: TRBJ2-3; cdr3_aa: CASSLALAGGLGTQYF; cdr3_nt: TGTGCCAGCAGCTTAGCTCTAGCGGGGGGGCTGGGTACGCAGTATTTT
v_call: TRBV30; clone_size: NA; d_call: TRBD2; j_call: TRBJ2-1; cdr3_aa: CAWSGGGDYNEQFF; cdr3_nt: TGTGCCTGGAGTGGCGGGGGGGACTACAATGAGCAGTTCTTC
v_call: TRBV4-3; clone_size: NA; d_call: NA; j_call: TRBJ1-2; cdr3_aa: CASSQDGTSNYGYTF; cdr3_nt: TGCGCCAGCAGCCAAGATGGGACCTCTAACTATGGCTACACCTTC
v_call: TRBV2; clone_size: NA; d_call: NA; j_call: TRBJ2-1; cdr3_aa: CASSGGRGNEQFF; cdr3_nt: TGTGCCAGCAGTGGAGGAAGGGGCAATGAGCAGTTCTTC
v_call: TRBV6-5; clone_size: once; d_call: NA; j_call: TRBJ1-2; cdr3_aa: CASSHSPRGGLNYGYTF; cdr3_nt: TGTGCCAGCAGTCACTCCCCGAGGGGAGGATTAAACTATGGCTACACCTTC